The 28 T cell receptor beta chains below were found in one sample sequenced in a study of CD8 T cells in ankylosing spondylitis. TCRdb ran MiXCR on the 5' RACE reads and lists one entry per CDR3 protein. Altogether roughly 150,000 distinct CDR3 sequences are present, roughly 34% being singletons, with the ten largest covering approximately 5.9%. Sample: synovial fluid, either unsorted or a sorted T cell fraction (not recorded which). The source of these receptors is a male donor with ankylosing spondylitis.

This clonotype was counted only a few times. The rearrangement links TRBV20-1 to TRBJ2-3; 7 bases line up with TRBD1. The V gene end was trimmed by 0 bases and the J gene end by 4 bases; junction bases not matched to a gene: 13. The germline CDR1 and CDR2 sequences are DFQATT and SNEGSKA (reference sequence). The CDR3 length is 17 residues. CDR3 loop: CSARESVWTGEADTQYF. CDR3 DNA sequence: TGCAGTGCTAGAGAAAGTGTGTGGACAGGAGAGGCAGATACGCAGTATTTT.

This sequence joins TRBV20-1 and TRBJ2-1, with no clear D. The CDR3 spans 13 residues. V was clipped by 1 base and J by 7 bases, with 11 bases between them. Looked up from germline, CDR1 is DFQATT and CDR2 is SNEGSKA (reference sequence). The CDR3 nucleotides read TGCAGTGCTAGAGTCCCTCCTGGTAATGAGCAGTTCTTC. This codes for CSARVPPGNEQFF.

The CDR3 DNA follows: TGTGCCAGCAGCGAAGGACAGGGGGACAATGAGCAGTTCTTC. It codes for CASSEGQGDNEQFF. The chain couples TRBV7-9 to TRBJ2-1, with 10 bases identical to TRBD1. The V segment lost 5 bases and the J segment 5 bases; nucleotides outside the gene matches: 3. The CDR3 spans 14 residues. Germline CDR1 and CDR2: SEHNR and FQNEAQ (reference sequence).

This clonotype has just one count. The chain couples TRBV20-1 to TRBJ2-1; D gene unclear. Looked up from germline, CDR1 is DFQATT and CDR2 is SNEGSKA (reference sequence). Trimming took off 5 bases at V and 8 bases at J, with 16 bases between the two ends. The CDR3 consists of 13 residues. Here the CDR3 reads CSAFRPASDEQFF. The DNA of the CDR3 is TGCAGTGCTTTCCGACCGGCATCGGATGAGCAGTTCTTC.

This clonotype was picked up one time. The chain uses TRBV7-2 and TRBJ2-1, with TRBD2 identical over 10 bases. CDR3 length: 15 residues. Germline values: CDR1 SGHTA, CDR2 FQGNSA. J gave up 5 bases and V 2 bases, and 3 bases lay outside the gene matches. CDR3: CASSLSGRGDNEQFF. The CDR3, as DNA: TGTGCCAGCAGCTTAAGCGGGAGGGGGGACAATGAGCAGTTCTTC.

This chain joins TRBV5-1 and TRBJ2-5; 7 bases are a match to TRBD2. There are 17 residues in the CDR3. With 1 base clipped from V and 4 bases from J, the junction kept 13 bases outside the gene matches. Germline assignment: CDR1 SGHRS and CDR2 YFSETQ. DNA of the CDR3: TGCGCCAGCAGCTTGATCTCGGGGGGAGATGGTCGAGAGACCCAGTACTTC. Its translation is CASSLISGGDGRETQYF.

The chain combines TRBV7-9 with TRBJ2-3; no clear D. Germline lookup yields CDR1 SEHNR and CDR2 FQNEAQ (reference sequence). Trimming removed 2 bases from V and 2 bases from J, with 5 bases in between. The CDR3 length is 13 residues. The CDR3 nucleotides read TGTGCCAGCAGCTTAACTTACACAGATACGCAGTATTTT. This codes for CASSLTYTDTQYF.

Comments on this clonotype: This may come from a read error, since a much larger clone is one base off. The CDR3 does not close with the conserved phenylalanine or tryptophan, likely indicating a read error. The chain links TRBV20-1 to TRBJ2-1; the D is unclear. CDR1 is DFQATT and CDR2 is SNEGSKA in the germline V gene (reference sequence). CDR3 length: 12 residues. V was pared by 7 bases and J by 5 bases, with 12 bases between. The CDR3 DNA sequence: TGCAGTGGGTCCCTCCGGGACAATGAGCAGTTCTCC. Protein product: CSGSLRDNEQFS.

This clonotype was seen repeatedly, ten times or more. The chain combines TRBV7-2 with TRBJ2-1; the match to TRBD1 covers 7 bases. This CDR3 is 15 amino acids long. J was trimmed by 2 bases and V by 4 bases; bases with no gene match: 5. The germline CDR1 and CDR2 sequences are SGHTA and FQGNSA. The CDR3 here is CASSYDRATYNEQFF. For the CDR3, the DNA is TGTGCCAGCAGCTACGACAGGGCCACCTACAATGAGCAGTTCTTC. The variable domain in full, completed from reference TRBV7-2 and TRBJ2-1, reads GAGVSQSPSNKVTEKGKDVELRCDPISGHTALYWYRQSLGQGLEFLIYFQGNSAPDKSGLPSDRFSAERTGGSVSTLTIQRTQQEDSAVYLCASSYDRATYNEQFFGPGTRLTVL.

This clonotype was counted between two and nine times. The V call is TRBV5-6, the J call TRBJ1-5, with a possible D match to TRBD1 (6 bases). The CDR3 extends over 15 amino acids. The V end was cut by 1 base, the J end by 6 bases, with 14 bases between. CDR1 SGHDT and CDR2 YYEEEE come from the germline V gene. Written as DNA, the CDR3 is TGTGCCAGCAGCTTGTTCCAGGGGTTGGGTCAGCCCCAGCATTTT. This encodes CASSLFQGLGQPQHF.

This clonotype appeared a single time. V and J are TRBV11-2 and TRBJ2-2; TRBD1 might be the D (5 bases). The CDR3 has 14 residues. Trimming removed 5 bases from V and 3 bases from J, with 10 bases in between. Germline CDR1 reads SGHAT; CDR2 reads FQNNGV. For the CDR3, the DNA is TGTGCCAGCAGCCATTCAGGGTACACCGGGGAGCTGTTTTTT. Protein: CASSHSGYTGELFF.

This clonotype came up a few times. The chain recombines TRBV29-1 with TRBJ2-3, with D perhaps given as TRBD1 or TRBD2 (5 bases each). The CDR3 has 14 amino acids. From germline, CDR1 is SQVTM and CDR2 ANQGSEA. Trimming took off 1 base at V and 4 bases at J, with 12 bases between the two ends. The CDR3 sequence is CSVEGSRGADTQYF. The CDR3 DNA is TGCAGCGTTGAAGGTTCTCGGGGCGCAGATACGCAGTATTTT.

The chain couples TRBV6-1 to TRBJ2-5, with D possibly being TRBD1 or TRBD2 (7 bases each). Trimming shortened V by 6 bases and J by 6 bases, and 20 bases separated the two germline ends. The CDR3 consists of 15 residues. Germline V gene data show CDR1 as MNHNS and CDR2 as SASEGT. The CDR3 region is CASSPPGGAGKTQYF. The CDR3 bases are TGTGCCAGCAGCCCCCCAGGGGGGGCCGGAAAGACCCAGTACTTC.

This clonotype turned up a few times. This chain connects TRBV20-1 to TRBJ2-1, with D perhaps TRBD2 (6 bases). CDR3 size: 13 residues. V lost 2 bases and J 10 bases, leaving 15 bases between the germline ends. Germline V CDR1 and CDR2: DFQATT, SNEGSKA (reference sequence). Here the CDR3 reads CSARPSSAGEQFF. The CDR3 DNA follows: TGCAGTGCTAGACCATCTTCGGCGGGAGAGCAGTTCTTC.

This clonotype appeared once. CDR3 sequence reads: CASSLTGGLGYTF. For the CDR3, the DNA is TGTGCCAGCAGCTTGACTGGGGGCTTGGGCTACACCTTC. The chain has TRBV5-6 and TRBJ1-2; D is perhaps TRBD1 (6 bases). Trimming left V 1 base short and J 8 bases short, with 12 bases between. CDR1 and CDR2 (germline): SGHDT, YYEEEE. The CDR3 consists of 13 residues.

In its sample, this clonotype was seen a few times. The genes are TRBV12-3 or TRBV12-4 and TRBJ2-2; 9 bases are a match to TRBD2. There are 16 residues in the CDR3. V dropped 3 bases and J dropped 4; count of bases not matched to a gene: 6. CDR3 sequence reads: CASSFAGGFGTGELFF. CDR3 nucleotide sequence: TGTGCCAGCAGTTTTGCGGGAGGGTTTGGCACCGGGGAGCTGTTTTTT.

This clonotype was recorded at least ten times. As DNA, the CDR3 is TGTGCCAGCAGGCCACAGGGAGAGGGTACTGAAGCTTTCTTT. Protein: CASRPQGEGTEAFF. The chain recombines TRBV7-2 with TRBJ1-1; D might be TRBD1 (6 bases). V lost 6 bases to trimming and J lost 5 bases, with 16 bases between them. CDR1 is SGHTA, CDR2 FQGNSA, per germline. The CDR3 loop spans 14 amino acids.

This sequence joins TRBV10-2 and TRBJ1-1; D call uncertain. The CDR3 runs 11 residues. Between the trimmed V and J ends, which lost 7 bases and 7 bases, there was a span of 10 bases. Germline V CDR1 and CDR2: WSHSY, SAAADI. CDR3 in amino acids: CASTTGIEAFF. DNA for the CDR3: TGCGCCAGCACTACGGGAATTGAAGCTTTCTTT.

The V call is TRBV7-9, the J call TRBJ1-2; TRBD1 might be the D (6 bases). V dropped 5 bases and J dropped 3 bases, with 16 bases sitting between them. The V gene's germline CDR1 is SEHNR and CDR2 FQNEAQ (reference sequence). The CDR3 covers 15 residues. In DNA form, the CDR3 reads TGTGCCAGCAGCGCAGGGGTACCGGGAGACTATGGCTACACCTTC. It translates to CASSAGVPGDYGYTF.

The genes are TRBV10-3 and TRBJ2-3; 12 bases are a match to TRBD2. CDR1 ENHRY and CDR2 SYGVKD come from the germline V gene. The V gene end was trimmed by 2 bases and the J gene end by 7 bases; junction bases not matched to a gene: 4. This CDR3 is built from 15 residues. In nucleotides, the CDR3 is TGTGCCATCAGTGAGGAGACTAGCGGGAGTAATACGCAGTATTTT. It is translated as CAISEETSGSNTQYF.

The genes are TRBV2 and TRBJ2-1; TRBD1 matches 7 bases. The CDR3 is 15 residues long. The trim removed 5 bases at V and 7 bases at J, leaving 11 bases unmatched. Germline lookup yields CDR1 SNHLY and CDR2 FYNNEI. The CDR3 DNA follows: TGTGCCAGCAGTCTCCGACAGGGAGTGGGGAATGAGCAGTTCTTC. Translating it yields CASSLRQGVGNEQFF.

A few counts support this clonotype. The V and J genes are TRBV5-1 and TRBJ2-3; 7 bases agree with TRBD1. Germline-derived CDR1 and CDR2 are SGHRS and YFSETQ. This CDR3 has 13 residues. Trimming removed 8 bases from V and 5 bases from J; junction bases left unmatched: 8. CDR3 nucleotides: TGCGCCAGTAATACAGGGGAAGTAGATACGCAGTATTTT. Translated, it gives CASNTGEVDTQYF.

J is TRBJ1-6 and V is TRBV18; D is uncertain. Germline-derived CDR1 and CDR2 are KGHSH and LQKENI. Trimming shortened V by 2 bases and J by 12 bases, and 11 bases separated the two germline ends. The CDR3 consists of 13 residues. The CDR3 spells CASSPTRSVPLHF. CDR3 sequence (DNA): TGTGCCAGCTCACCAACCAGATCAGTACCCCTCCACTTT. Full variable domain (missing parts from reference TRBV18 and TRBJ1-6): NAGVMQNPRHLVRRRGQEARLRCSPMKGHSHVYWYRQLPEEGLKFMVYLQKENIIDESGMPKERFSAEFPKEGPSILRIQQVVRGDSAAYFCASSPTRSVPLHFGNGTRLTVT.

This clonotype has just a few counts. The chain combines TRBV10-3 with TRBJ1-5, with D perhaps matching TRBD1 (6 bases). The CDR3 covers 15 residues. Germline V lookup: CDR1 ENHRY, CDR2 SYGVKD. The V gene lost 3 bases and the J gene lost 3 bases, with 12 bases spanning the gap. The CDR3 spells CAISESDSPNQPQHF. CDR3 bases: TGTGCCATCAGTGAATCGGACAGCCCCAATCAGCCCCAGCATTTT.

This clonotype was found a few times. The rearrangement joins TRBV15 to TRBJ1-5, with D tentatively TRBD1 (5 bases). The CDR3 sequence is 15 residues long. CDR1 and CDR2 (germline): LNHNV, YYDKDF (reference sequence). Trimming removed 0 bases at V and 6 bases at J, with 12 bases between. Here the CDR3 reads CATSRDHRRGQPQHF. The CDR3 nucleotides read TGTGCCACCAGCAGAGACCACAGGAGGGGTCAGCCCCAGCATTTT.

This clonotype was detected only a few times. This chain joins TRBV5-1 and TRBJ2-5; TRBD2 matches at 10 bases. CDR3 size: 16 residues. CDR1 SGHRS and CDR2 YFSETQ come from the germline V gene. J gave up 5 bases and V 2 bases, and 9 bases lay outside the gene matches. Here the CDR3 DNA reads TGCGCCAGCAGCTTTTTAGCGGGGGGATACGGCGAGACCCAGTACTTC. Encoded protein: CASSFLAGGYGETQYF.

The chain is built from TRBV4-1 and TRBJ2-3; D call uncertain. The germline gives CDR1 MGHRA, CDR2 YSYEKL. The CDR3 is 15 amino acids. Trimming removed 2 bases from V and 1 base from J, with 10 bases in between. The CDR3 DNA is TGCGCCAGCAGCCAACGAGGACCGCGCACAGATACGCAGTATTTT. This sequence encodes CASSQRGPRTDTQYF.

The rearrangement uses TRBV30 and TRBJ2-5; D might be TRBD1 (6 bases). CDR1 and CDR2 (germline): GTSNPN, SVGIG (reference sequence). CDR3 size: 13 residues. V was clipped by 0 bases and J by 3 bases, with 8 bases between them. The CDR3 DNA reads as TGTGCCTGGAGTGTACAGGGAGAAGAGACCCAGTACTTC. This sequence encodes CAWSVQGEETQYF. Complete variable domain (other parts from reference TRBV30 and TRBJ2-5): SQTIHQWPATLVQPVGSPLSLECTVEGTSNPNLYWYRQAAGRGLQLLFYSVGIGQISSEVPQNLSASRPQDRQFILSSKKLLLSDSGFYLCAWSVQGEETQYFGPGTRLLVL.